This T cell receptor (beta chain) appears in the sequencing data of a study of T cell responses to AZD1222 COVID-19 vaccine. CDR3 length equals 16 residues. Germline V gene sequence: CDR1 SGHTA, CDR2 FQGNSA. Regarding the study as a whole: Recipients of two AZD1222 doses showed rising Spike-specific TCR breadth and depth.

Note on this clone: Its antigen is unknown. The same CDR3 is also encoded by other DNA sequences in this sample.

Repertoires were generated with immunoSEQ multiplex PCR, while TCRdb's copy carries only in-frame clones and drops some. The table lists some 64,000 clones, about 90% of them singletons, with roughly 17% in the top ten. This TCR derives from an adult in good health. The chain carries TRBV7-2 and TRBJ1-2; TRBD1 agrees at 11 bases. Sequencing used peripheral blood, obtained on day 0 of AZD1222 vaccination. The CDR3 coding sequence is TGTGCGGGTGGTCAGGGGACAGGGGGGTCGGTCTATGGCTACACCTTC. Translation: CAGGQGTGGSVYGYTF.